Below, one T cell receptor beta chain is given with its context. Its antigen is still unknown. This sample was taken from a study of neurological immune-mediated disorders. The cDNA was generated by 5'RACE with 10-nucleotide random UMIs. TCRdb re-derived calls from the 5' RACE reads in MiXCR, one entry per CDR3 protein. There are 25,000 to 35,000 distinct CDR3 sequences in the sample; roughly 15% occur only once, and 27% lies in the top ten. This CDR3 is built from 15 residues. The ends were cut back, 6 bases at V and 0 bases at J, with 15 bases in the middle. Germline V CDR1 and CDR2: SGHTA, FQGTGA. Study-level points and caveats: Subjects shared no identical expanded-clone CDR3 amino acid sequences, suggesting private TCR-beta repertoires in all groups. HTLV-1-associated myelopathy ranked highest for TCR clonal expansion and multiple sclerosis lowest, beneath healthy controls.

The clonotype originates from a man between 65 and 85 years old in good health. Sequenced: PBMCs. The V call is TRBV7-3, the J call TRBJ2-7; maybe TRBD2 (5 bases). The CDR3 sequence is CASRNPGSSSYEQYF. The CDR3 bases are TGTGCCAGCAGGAATCCTGGGAGCAGCTCCTACGAGCAGTACTTC.